At least ten counts were recorded for the clone carrying this T cell receptor (beta chain). Its antigen is as yet unknown. This sample is drawn from a study of CD8 T cells in ankylosing spondylitis. Study-wide results and caveats: In synovial fluid and blood from reactive arthritis, some motif variants were previously reported. It was reported that disease-linked clones were significantly enriched in matched ankylosing spondylitis synovial fluid. Those disease-linked clones were CD8+; they were also relatively rare in peripheral blood.

Researchers built TCR beta libraries using quantitative 5'-RACE with molecular barcodes. TCRdb redid the calling of the 5' RACE reads with MiXCR, one entry per CDR3 protein. The sample includes hundreds of thousands of distinct CDR3 sequences, more than 25% of them seen just once. Sequenced material: blood, either unsorted or a sorted T cell fraction (not recorded which). This receptor was obtained from a male donor with ankylosing spondylitis or in good health (not recorded which).

The CDR3 spells CASSQVGTNTEAFF. The CDR3 nucleotides are TGTGCCAGCAGCCAAGTAGGAACGAACACTGAAGCTTTCTTT. V gene TRBV3-1 combines with J gene TRBJ1-1, with no clear D. The CDR3 has 14 amino acids. Germline CDR1 LGHDT, CDR2 YNNKEL (reference sequence). Trimming left V 1 base short and J 1 base short, with 7 bases between.